This TCR beta chain was recovered during a study of blood T cell repertoires in COVID-19. V was shortened by 4 bases and J by 6 bases, with 18 bases between the two germline ends. Germline V gene data show CDR1 as SEHNR and CDR2 as FQNEAQ (reference sequence). CDR3 size: 15 residues. Measured with immunoSEQ multiplex PCR; TCRdb has only the in-frame clones, and not every one. The table lists roughly 280,000 clones, around four fifths of them singletons. The sequencing input was peripheral blood. The J gene is TRBJ1-1, the V gene TRBV7-9, with D possibly TRBD1 on 6 matching bases. The source is a man aged 60 to 69 who had recovered from COVID-19. The CDR3 region is CASSSSWGGAAEAFF. The CDR3 bases are TGTGCCAGCAGCTCGTCCTGGGGGGGGGCGGCTGAAGCTTTCTTT.